These 11 T cell receptor beta chains originate from one sample sequenced in a study of blood T cell repertoires in COVID-19 (TCRdb year 2020). Library method: the immunoSEQ multiplex PCR assay. Drawn from immuneACCESS, this table holds only the in-frame rearrangements with V and J called that TCRdb kept. Clones are partly lost; checked studies trace under half to an unresolved V gene and leave the rest unexplained. The sample table contains 60,000 or so clones; only one count was recorded for approximately 85% of them. The ten top clones hold 18% of the sample. Sequencing was carried out using peripheral blood. The source is a human donor in a cohort sampled during active COVID-19.

This clone was counted once. The rearrangement uses TRBV19 and TRBJ2-7, with D unclear. Germline lookup yields CDR1 LNHDA and CDR2 SQIVND (reference sequence). The CDR3 covers 16 residues. With 5 bases removed from V and 3 bases from J, the gap between germline ends came to 20 bases. The DNA for the CDR3 is TGTGCCAGTAGTGAAACTTACGGGTCGTCCTTCTACGAGCAGTACTTC. Amino acids: CASSETYGSSFYEQYF.

The CDR3 loop is CASSLGKGQGGYTF. The CDR3 nucleotides are TGTGCCAGCAGCCTCGGGAAGGGACAGGGAGGCTACACCTTC. The chain links TRBV7-2 to TRBJ1-2; 9 bases agree with TRBD1. The ends lost 5 bases at V and 8 bases at J; junction bases unmatched: 9. The CDR3 extends over 14 amino acids. From germline, CDR1 is SGHTA and CDR2 FQGNSA.

This clone has only one observation. The chain is built from TRBV9 and TRBJ2-1, with 8 bases that match TRBD2. The CDR3 length is 16 residues. In germline, CDR1 is SGDLS, CDR2 YYNGEE. V dropped 0 bases and J dropped 4; count of bases not matched to a gene: 6. The CDR3 coding sequence is TGTGCCAGCAGCGTAGGGCCGGGGGGGGCGTACAATGAGCAGTTCTTC. Translated: CASSVGPGGAYNEQFF.

The DNA of the CDR3 is TGTGCCTGGAACGGGGGGAACTATGGCTACACCTTC. Protein sequence: CAWNGGNYGYTF. The chain has TRBV30 and TRBJ1-2; TRBD1 might be the D (5 bases). Trimming took 4 bases from V and 2 from J, leaving 8 bases between them. Per germline, CDR1 GTSNPN and CDR2 SVGIG (reference sequence). CDR3 size: 12 residues.

Concerning this clone: The same CDR3 is also encoded by other DNA sequences in this sample. The chain joins TRBV6-5 to TRBJ1-2, with 7 bases that match TRBD1. The CDR3 spans 13 residues. V lost 2 bases to trimming and J lost 4 bases; unmatched junction nucleotides: 1. CDR1 and CDR2 from the germline V gene are MNHEY and SVGAGI. In DNA, the CDR3 is TGTGCCAGCAGTTACGGGGACAGCTATGGCTACACCTTC. Its protein product is CASSYGDSYGYTF.

The genes are TRBV6-6 and TRBJ2-5; TRBD2 is a possible D gene (6 bases). Looked up from germline, CDR1 is MNHNY and CDR2 is SVGAGI (reference sequence). This CDR3 spans 15 amino acids. The germline V and J ends were trimmed by 6 bases and 4 bases, with 18 bases remaining between them. DNA for the CDR3: TGTGCCAGCAGCCCAACTCCCGTGGGAGGAGAGACCCAGTACTTC. Its translation: CASSPTPVGGETQYF.

The CDR3 DNA reads TGTGCCAGCAGTTTTTCCCAGCGGGAGACCCAGTACTTC. Translating gives CASSFSQRETQYF. The V call is TRBV6-6, the J call TRBJ2-5; D is possibly TRBD2 (5 bases). CDR3 length equals 13 residues. Germline V gives CDR1 MNHNY, CDR2 SVGAGI (reference sequence). Trimming cost V 4 bases and J 5 bases, with 11 bases left between them.

In its sample, this clone was seen once. The genes are TRBV14 and TRBJ2-1; weak D call: TRBD1 (5 bases). The germline gives CDR1 SGHDN, CDR2 FVKESK. This CDR3 contains 15 residues. Trimming shortened V by 10 bases and J by 0 bases, and 16 bases separated the two germline ends. CDR3 in DNA: TGTGCCACCGGGCCCGGGCAGGGCTCCTACAATGAGCAGTTCTTC. It codes for CATGPGQGSYNEQFF.

This chain joins TRBV5-6 and TRBJ1-3; 7 nucleotides align to TRBD1. The trim removed 1 base at V and 4 bases at J, leaving 2 bases unmatched. The germline V gene encodes CDR1 SGHDT and CDR2 YYEEEE. The CDR3 sequence is 14 residues long. The CDR3 protein is CASSLRGQGNTIYF. Written as DNA, the CDR3 is TGTGCCAGCAGCTTGAGGGGGCAAGGAAACACCATATATTTT.

The V and J genes are TRBV5-1 and TRBJ2-3, with 10 bases that match TRBD1. V gave up 5 bases and J gave up 3 bases; unmatched junction bases: 9. CDR3 length: 16 residues. Germline lookup yields CDR1 SGHRS and CDR2 YFSETQ. The CDR3 loop is CASSEGDRGSTDTQYF. CDR3 coding DNA: TGCGCCAGCAGTGAGGGGGACAGGGGATCAACAGATACGCAGTATTTT.

This sequence joins TRBV11-2 and TRBJ1-1; D unclear. The V and J ends lost 4 bases and 3 bases respectively, with 9 bases between them. The germline V gene encodes CDR1 SGHAT and CDR2 FQNNGV. The CDR3 covers 13 residues. CDR3 DNA: TGTGCCAGCAGCTCGAACGGGTACACTGAAGCTTTCTTT. Protein: CASSSNGYTEAFF.